This T cell receptor beta chain was sequenced in a study of regulatory T cells in long-lasting Graves disease listed by TCRdb under 2021. Background on the whole study: Newly diagnosed Graves' disease patients had taken antithyroid drugs for less than 3 months. Patients with persistent Graves' disease were compared with patients with newly diagnosed Graves' disease using TCR sequencing and RNA sequencing of peripheral blood. The study took place in China and was registered as a clinical trial. TCR sequencing covered about 13 persistent and about 20 newly diagnosed Graves' disease patients, around 33 samples in total. Study-wide conclusions, independent of this receptor: Compared with newly diagnosed patients, patients with persistent Graves' disease had lower TCR Shannon entropy and fewer highly expanded clones, which suggests clonal expansion. The authors noted that the small sample size was a limitation that may lower accuracy. More public clonotypes were shared among persistent patients (approximately 3,000) than among newly diagnosed patients (roughly 960). Sequencing and analysis were limited to the TCR beta chain. Because the primary lesion, thyroid tissue, could not be accessed, the study looked at peripheral blood alone.

In light of the paper, this sample's time point label describes: newly diagnosed GD, antithyroid drugs for less than 3 months. For both TCR sequencing and RNA sequencing, RNA was extracted from PBMCs in TRIzol. The diagnosis of Graves' disease followed American Thyroid Association guidelines. The patients came from an endocrinology department in Xi'an, China. Each patient gave approximately 9.7 milliliters of peripheral blood, collected in an EDTA anticoagulant tube. PBMCs were isolated by Ficoll Paque Plus density gradient separation without further T cell sorting. An Agilent 2100 Bioanalyzer and agarose gel were used to check RNA quality, and a NanoDrop 2000 was used to measure RNA concentration. Of note for this clonotype: This clone's antigen is unknown. Base qualities are not recorded, but no much larger clone differs from it by a single base.

Library preparation was by multiplex PCR. The sequencing machine was an Illumina HiSeq 4000. CDR3 regions were amplified by Arm-PCR with iRepertoire HTBI primers to construct TCR beta libraries. PCR products were gel purified before sequencing. On the authors' methods: Gene usage analysis of CDR3 amino acid clonotypes relied on the 60 or so TRBV and about 15 TRBJ segments identified across samples. COPE and FqMerger were used to merge filtered high-quality paired reads into contigs. BLAST was used to align contigs to IMGT TRBV, TRBD and TRBJ reference genes, with CDR3 defined following IMGT. Highly expanded clones were defined as clonotypes with a frequency above 0.1%. Shannon entropy was used to measure repertoire diversity, and the Gini coefficient was used to measure V-J evenness. Public clonotypes were defined as clonotypes shared by more than one individual. Clones were called with MiXCR by TCRdb after fastp trimmed the public reads at Q25, and only in-frame beta chains were retained. CDR3 protein duplicates are merged, each entry listing the most common genes and DNA. For this entry, the V and J calls and clone size follow TCRdb and not the study's own pipeline. The sample table records roughly 610,000 distinct CDR3 sequences; under 20% of these occur just once. Of the sample, about 18% is held by the ten largest clones.

These records were also assigned to another study, of T cells in Graves' hyperthyroidism and ophthalmopathy. Per the second study: A patient counted as having stable Graves' hyperthyroidism if no progression to ophthalmopathy occurred over 18 months of follow-up. Hyperthyroidism patients were newly diagnosed, with disease duration under 2 months, and aged 18 to 65 years. Any patient with an uncontrolled infection, another autoimmune disease, pregnancy or lactation was excluded. Clinical symptoms, serum thyroxine and TRAb, thyroid ultrasound, and orbital computed tomography formed the basis for the diagnoses. The first round of RT-PCR for the TCR CDR3 was performed with the HTBI primer set and the Qiagen OneStep RT-PCR kit. Most expanded thyroid clonotypes (frequency above 0.001) were also detected in blood, suggesting blood repertoires may reflect thyroid immune responses. A 13 V-J signature model separated ophthalmopathy from stable hyperthyroidism, with 87.88% sensitivity and about 81% specificity in cross-validation and 80%/75% in testing. In validation, progression to ophthalmopathy was predicted by the model with around 71% sensitivity and roughly 76% specificity, a median of roughly 6 months before onset. A discovery cohort of about a hundred patients, 43 with Graves' ophthalmopathy and more than 55 with stable Graves' hyperthyroidism, was used to find distinguishing TCR V-J signatures. Prospective prediction of ophthalmopathy was tested in an independent validation cohort consisting of fewer than 20 hyperthyroidism patients and approximately 16 patients who later progressed to ophthalmopathy. The approximately 100 discovery patients were divided at random into training and test sets in a 7:3 ratio. In addition, the study compared T-cell repertoires in thyroid tissue and in blood from six Graves' hyperthyroidism patients. Once sampling was done, hyperthyroidism patients were given methimazole at a starting dose of 30 mg daily, whereas ophthalmopathy patients were given high-dose intravenous methylprednisolone. Libraries were constructed in a second round of multiplex PCR, after which size selection and purification were carried out. Paired-end sequencing of the libraries was performed with 100 bp reads on an Illumina HiSeq2000. SOAPnuke was used to process the raw data, with reads discarded if the reads contained adapters or uncalled bases, had a mean Phred below 15, or lacked an exact constant-primer or identifier match. High-quality paired reads were merged with COPE v1.2.5, and unique nucleotide sequences were defined as clonotypes. MiTCR v1.1 was used to align the clonotypes against IMGT TRBV, TRBD and TRBJ reference segments. The analysis included only V-J combinations with a frequency above 0.0001, which together covered more than 99% of the repertoires. The TCS score was defined as F50 (clonal expansion) divided by E x V (chaos), with BLOSUM62-based TCRdist calculated between CDR3 peptides within each V-J. Welch's t-statistics and random forest reduced around 510 V-J features to under 15, which were used in a naive Bayes classifier (R e1071). No statistical method was used to set the sample size in advance, and investigators knew the group allocation. According to the paper, TCR Vbeta CDR3 sequencing was carried out on 135 peripheral blood samples, which came from under 50 ophthalmopathy, roughly 75 hyperthyroidism and approximately 17 progressor patients.

The clonotype originates from a woman between 25 and 40 years old with Graves disease. Donor details come from another sample of the same person, matched by shared clones. The starting material was peripheral blood mononuclear cells (PBMCs), obtained at new diagnosis, from a patient treated with antithyroid drugs.

The CDR3 is CSAKVGGNTGELFF. The DNA sequence is given as TGCAGTGCCAAAGTAGGGGGAAACACCGGGGAGCTGTTTTTT. The chain links TRBV20-1 with TRBJ2-2; possibly the D gene is TRBD1, per 6 matching bases. Taken from cysteine to phenylalanine, the CDR3 has 14 residues. The entry retains the CDR3 DNA only, 42 bases that are in frame from base 1. V is clipped by 6 bases and J by 2 bases, and the sequence between their germline boundaries is 13 bases long. CDR1 and CDR2 are drawn from the germline V gene (reference sequence): DFQATT, SNEGSKA.